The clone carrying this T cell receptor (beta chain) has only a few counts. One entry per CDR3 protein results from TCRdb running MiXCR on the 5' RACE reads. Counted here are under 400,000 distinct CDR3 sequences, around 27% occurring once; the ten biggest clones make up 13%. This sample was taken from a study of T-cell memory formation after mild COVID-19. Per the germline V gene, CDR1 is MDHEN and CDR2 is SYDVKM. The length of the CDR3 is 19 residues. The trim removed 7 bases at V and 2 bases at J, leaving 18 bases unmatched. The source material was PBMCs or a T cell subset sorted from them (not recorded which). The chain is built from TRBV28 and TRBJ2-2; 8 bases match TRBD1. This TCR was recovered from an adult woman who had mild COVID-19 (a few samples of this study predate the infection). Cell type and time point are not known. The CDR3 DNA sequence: TGTGCCAGCACCCACCCCATCTCGTACAGGGGGTTAAACACCGGGGAGCTGTTTTTT. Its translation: CASTHPISYRGLNTGELFF. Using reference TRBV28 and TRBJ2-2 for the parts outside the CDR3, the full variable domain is DVKVTQSSRYLVKRTGEKVFLECVQDMDHENMFWYRQDPGLGLRLIYFSYDVKMKEKGDIPEGYSVSREKKERFSLILESASTNQTSMYLCASTHPISYRGLNTGELFFGEGSRLTVL.